A single sample is the source of the 17 T cell receptor beta chains below, sequenced in a study of CD8+CD57+ T cells in acquired aplastic anemia. The patients chosen for sequencing had shown expansion of CD8+CD57+ cells (detected by flow cytometry). Investigators profiled TCR beta VDJ and CDR3 from genomic DNA template. TCRdb reprocessed the reads via MiXCR and lists one record per CDR3 protein. Of 150,000 or so distinct CDR3 sequences in the sample, around 52% were seen once. The sequenced sample consisted of sorted CD4+, CD8+, or CD8+CD57+ T cells (not recorded which) from PBMCs. The source of these receptors is a human donor with aplastic anemia.

Concerning this clonotype itself: A much larger clone differs from this one at a single base, so this may be a read error. CDR3 sequence: CASSPPTSKGNYGYTF. The CDR3, as DNA: TGTGCCAGCAGTCCACCGACGAGTAAAGGGAACTATGGCTACACCTTC. J is TRBJ1-2 and V is TRBV12-3 or TRBV12-4; no firm D call. Trimming took 5 bases from V and 2 from J, leaving 18 bases between them. This CDR3 contains 16 residues.

This clonotype has ten or more counts. The chain has TRBV5-5 and TRBJ2-7; D unclear. Germline assignment: CDR1 SGHKS and CDR2 YYEKEE (reference sequence). This CDR3 is built from 15 residues. The ends were cut back, 4 bases at V and 3 bases at J, with 17 bases in the middle. CDR3 bases: TGTGCCAGCAGCCCGGACCCATCTCGGAGCTACGAGCAGTACTTC. Translation: CASSPDPSRSYEQYF.

In its sample, this clonotype was seen many times. The chain carries TRBV2 and TRBJ1-5; D gene uncertain. With 8 bases removed from V and 1 base from J, the gap between germline ends came to 3 bases. Germline V gene sequence: CDR1 SNHLY, CDR2 FYNNEI. CDR3 length equals 11 residues. In DNA, the CDR3 is TGTGCCAGCGGGAGCAATCAGCCCCAGCATTTT. This sequence encodes CASGSNQPQHF.

This clonotype was seen a few times. The chain uses TRBV7-8 and TRBJ1-5; no definite D call. V dropped 4 bases and J dropped 9 bases, with 16 bases sitting between them. Germline-derived CDR1 and CDR2 are SGHVS and FQNEAQ. The CDR3 totals 14 residues. This CDR3 is CASSYARDLWPQHF. The CDR3 region has the DNA TGTGCCAGCAGCTATGCCCGCGATTTATGGCCCCAGCATTTT.

This clonotype was detected a few times. The V call is TRBV10-1, the J call TRBJ1-6; D not certain. The CDR3 runs 13 residues. The ends were cut back, 3 bases at V and 10 bases at J, with 10 bases in the middle. The germline CDR1 and CDR2 sequences are WNHNN and SYGVQD (reference sequence). CDR3 amino acids: CASSDGPVSPLHF. DNA of the CDR3: TGCGCCAGCAGTGACGGGCCAGTCTCACCCCTCCACTTT.

This clonotype was seen once. This chain joins TRBV9 and TRBJ2-6, with TRBD2 identical over 11 bases. CDR3 length: 16 amino acids. Germline CDR1 is SGDLS and CDR2 is YYNGEE. J was trimmed by 16 bases and V by 3 bases; bases with no gene match: 15. CDR3 region: CASSAQGLGLAGGLTF. The CDR3 DNA is TGTGCCAGCAGCGCACAGGGGTTAGGGCTAGCGGGAGGACTGACTTTC.

The chain has TRBV12-3 or TRBV12-4 and TRBJ2-5; 8 positions agree with TRBD2. The CDR3 consists of 14 residues. Germline trimming cut 5 bases from V and 5 bases from J; bases unmatched to any gene: 7. The CDR3 region is CASSHGGAPETQYF. The DNA of the CDR3 is TGTGCCAGCAGTCACGGGGGGGCGCCGGAGACCCAGTACTTC.

The chain has TRBV15 and TRBJ2-3, with 7 positions matching TRBD2. The germline gives CDR1 LNHNV, CDR2 YYDKDF (reference sequence). With V trimmed by 6 bases and J by 2 bases, 11 bases remained unmatched. The CDR3 contains 16 residues. The CDR3 DNA follows: TGTGCCACCAGGGACCGGGGAGGGAGCGTCACAGATACGCAGTATTTT. It specifies CATRDRGGSVTDTQYF.

The rearrangement uses TRBV29-1 and TRBJ1-4, with TRBD1 as a possible D gene (5 bases). CDR3 length: 13 amino acids. Germline loops: CDR1 SQVTM, CDR2 ANQGSEA. Between the trimmed V and J ends, which lost 7 bases and 5 bases, there was a span of 14 bases. The CDR3 here is CSGWSGPNEKLFF. CDR3 sequence (DNA): TGCAGCGGCTGGTCAGGGCCAAATGAAAAACTGTTTTTT. Complete variable domain (other parts from reference TRBV29-1 and TRBJ1-4): SAVISQKPSRDICQRGTSLTIQCQVDSQVTMMFWYRQQPGQSLTLIATANQGSEATYESGFVIDKFPISRPNLTFSTLTVSNMSPEDSSIYLCSGWSGPNEKLFFGSGTQLSVL.

DNA of the CDR3: TGTGCCAGCAGTTTCACGGTGAGCTCCTACAATGAGCAGTTCTTC. Residues: CASSFTVSSYNEQFF. This rearrangement joins TRBV25-1 to TRBJ2-1; D not certain. The V gene's germline CDR1 is MGHDK and CDR2 SYGVNS. CDR3 length: 15 amino acids. The germline V and J ends were trimmed by 5 bases and 0 bases, with 11 bases remaining between them.

The V and J genes are TRBV20-1 and TRBJ2-3; perhaps TRBD2 as D (6 bases). CDR1 DFQATT and CDR2 SNEGSKA come from the germline V gene (reference sequence). CDR3 size: 16 residues. V was pared by 0 bases and J by 7 bases, with 20 bases between. Here the CDR3 reads CSARDHTSPMGYTQYF. CDR3 in DNA: TGCAGTGCTAGAGATCACACTAGCCCCATGGGTTATACGCAGTATTTT.

This chain joins TRBV25-1 and TRBJ2-1, with unresolved D. The CDR3 has 14 amino acids. V lost 4 bases and J lost 4, with 11 bases in between. CDR1 is MGHDK and CDR2 is SYGVNS in the germline V gene. The CDR3 loop is CASSGSKLYNEQFF. In DNA form, the CDR3 reads TGTGCCAGCAGTGGTTCTAAGTTGTACAATGAGCAGTTCTTC.

This clonotype was picked up a small number of times. The rearrangement links TRBV27 to TRBJ1-4, with D perhaps TRBD1 (6 bases). V shed 2 bases and J shed 4 bases, with 8 bases lying between them. The V gene's germline CDR1 is MNHEY and CDR2 SMNVEV (reference sequence). This CDR3 region has 14 residues. CDR3 sequence (DNA): TGTGCCAGCAGTTTAATAGGGGGTAATGAAAAACTGTTTTTT. Translated, it gives CASSLIGGNEKLFF.

The chain uses TRBV7-2 and TRBJ1-1, with D possibly being TRBD1 (5 bases). V was trimmed by 5 bases and J by 6 bases, leaving 10 bases between them. Germline V gives CDR1 SGHTA, CDR2 FQGNSA. This CDR3 is built from 12 residues. Here the CDR3 reads CASSGDGPEAFF. CDR3 in DNA: TGTGCCAGCAGCGGGGACGGACCTGAAGCTTTCTTT.

This clonotype was detected ten times or more. V gene TRBV19 combines with J gene TRBJ2-5; D is ambiguous. CDR3 length equals 15 residues. The V end lost 1 base, the J end lost 1 base, and 10 bases lay between the germline ends. The germline V gene encodes CDR1 LNHDA and CDR2 SQIVND (reference sequence). The DNA of the CDR3 is TGTGCCAGTAGTATAGTGCACCCCTTCCAAGAGACCCAGTACTTC. Translating gives CASSIVHPFQETQYF. The complete variable domain, with remaining parts taken from reference TRBV19 and TRBJ2-5, reads DGGITQSPKYLFRKEGQNVTLSCEQNLNHDAMYWYRQDPGQGLRLIYYSQIVNDFQKGDIAEGYSVSREKKESFPLTVTSAQKNPTAFYLCASSIVHPFQETQYFGPGTRLLVL.

CDR3 amino acids: CAISQDPNTEAFF. Written as DNA, the CDR3 is TGTGCCATCAGTCAAGACCCGAACACTGAAGCTTTCTTT. The rearrangement links TRBV10-3 to TRBJ1-1, with no clear D. The CDR3 has 13 amino acids. Trimming left V 5 bases short and J 1 base short, with 8 bases between. CDR1 is ENHRY and CDR2 is SYGVKD in the germline V gene.

The sample holds many counts of this clonotype. V usage is TRBV12-3 or TRBV12-4 and J usage is TRBJ2-1; D may be TRBD2 (5 bases). Trimming removed 5 bases from V and 0 bases from J, with 14 bases in between. This CDR3 has 16 residues. The DNA of the CDR3 is TGTGCCAGCAGTCCCTTAAGCGGCATCTCCTACAATGAGCAGTTCTTC. Translating gives CASSPLSGISYNEQFF.